This T cell receptor beta chain was identified during a study of identical twins (dated by TCRdb to the mid-2010s). For context, the study as a whole: To test whether fetal clonotypes persist, the study used deep sequencing on TCR alpha and beta repertoires from monozygotic twins, unrelated adults of various ages, and cord blood. To rule out contamination, replicate twin experiments were performed at different times with different library preparation protocols.

Every donor in the study was a healthy Caucasian. The twin cohort comprised three pairs of female monozygotic twins, all aged roughly 18 to 29 years. Peripheral blood mononuclear cells were the source from which RNA for the TCR libraries was isolated. This clonotype has a handful of counts. It has no known antigen specificity. No base-level quality is on record; no much larger clone is a single base apart. Library prep was done by 5' RACE. Sequencing relied on an Illumina HiSeq 2000. Template switching introduced a universal primer binding site; the final cDNA contained a unique molecular identifier, enabling accurate counting of TCR cDNA molecules. Specific primers in the conserved constant-segment region were used to synthesize first-strand cDNA for the TCR alpha and beta chains. Each cDNA library was double barcoded, with a SMART-Mk sample barcode plus Illumina barcodes, to control for contamination. TruSeq adapter sequences along with Illumina sample barcodes were introduced in two successive PCR steps. TCR alpha and beta cDNA libraries were sequenced on the Illumina HiSeq platform with custom primers. The source study handled its data this way. Unique molecular identifiers were extracted from raw reads with MiGEC, and CDR3 positions were determined with MiXCR. For each individual, recombination models were inferred using an EM algorithm with the repgenHMM and IGoR tools. The tcR package in R was used for shared clonotype analysis, with sharing normalized by the product of cloneset sizes. Out-of-frame nonproductive sequences were analyzed to study raw recombination free of thymic and clonal selection effects. The public reads were quality trimmed at Q25 with fastp and then assembled into clones with MiXCR by TCRdb, keeping productive beta chains. Identical CDR3 protein sequences are pooled into one entry, listed with their most common genes and DNA. These V and J calls derive from TCRdb rather than the authors' analysis. The sample profile shows over 550,000 distinct CDR3 sequences; about 7% of them were found once. The ten biggest clones cover 1.6% of the sample.

CDR1 SGHTA and CDR2 FQGTGA were looked up in the germline V gene. A distance of 13 bases separates the germline ends of V and J, which lose 1 base and 2 bases respectively. The CDR3 spans 16 residues, from the cysteine through the phenylalanine. Only CDR3 DNA remains: 48 bases, in frame from the first base. The paper's findings and limits, for the study overall: Excess twin sharing in beta out-of-frame sequences was weaker because fewer shared sequences lowered the signal-to-noise ratio. Zero-insertion analyses could be partly confounded by invariant T cells such as MAIT and iNKT, although diverse VJ usage argued against such confounding for most clonotypes. Fewer insertions were carried by abundant cord blood beta clonotypes, a similar but weaker trend appeared in young adult naive repertoires, and no such trend appeared in memory repertoires. Conclusions relied on cross-sectional statistical analysis, since the same donors could not be followed over many years. Compared with coincidental sharing between unrelated individuals, out-of-frame TCR alpha sequences shared between twins had an excess of sequences with low generation probability. Out-of-frame TCR alpha sharing in monozygotic twins was systematically underestimated by recombination models, whereas sharing between unrelated individuals was in agreement with the recombination models.

This same sample was also taken into another study, of yellow fever vaccine responses in identical twins. From the second report: According to the authors, in identical twins the way T cells responded to vaccination appeared partly convergent and partly personalized. In the study, vaccine-responding T cell clones were precisely tracked in identical twins.

The TCR originated in a woman under 30 in good health. Sequences were obtained from PBMCs. Recombination joined TRBV7-3 with TRBJ2-3; TRBD2 is a possible D gene, resting on 6 matching bases. Here is the DNA: TGTGCCAGCAGCTTAATGGCCGGGGGATTCACAGATACGCAGTATTTT. Translation gives CASSLMAGGFTDTQYF.